What follows is one T cell receptor beta chain and its context. Its antigen is currently not known. No clone much larger than this one lies a single base away; base qualities are absent. The data were obtained in a study of T cell responses to AZD1222 COVID-19 vaccine (dated by TCRdb to about 2021). Some background on the complete study: AZD1222 recipients whose second dose came at about 4 weeks and those whose second dose came at about 12 weeks were combined into one group, since spike-specific TCR depth and breadth did not differ between the two schedules. TCR sequencing covered approximately 230 trial participants: 207 given two doses of AZD1222 and 26 given two doses of MenACWY control vaccine. Trial participants were enrolled into age subgroups of 18-55, 56-69 and 70-plus years, which contained around 140, 26 and 57 TCR-sequenced participants, respectively. The full study reports these points: In the small 56-69-year group, the increase in depth fell short of significance, most likely because of low power. A significant rise in spike-specific TCR breadth and depth was observed after two AZD1222 doses relative to day 0 and relative to MenACWY recipients. Because no day 14 peak-response samples were available, the repertoires could be characterized only after the peak T cell response. Reportedly, close to half of the unique spike-specific TCRs recognized epitopes lying outside the regions that are mutated in the B.1.351 and B.1.1.7 variants. Most participants were white British and females outnumbered males, and the authors suggested that clonal diversity may have been underestimated. Conclusions about previously exposed vaccinees are limited because only six or seven AZD1222 recipients were SARS-CoV-2 seropositive at baseline. CD4 TCRs associated with the vaccine covered the entire spike protein, and the dominant responses were in regions 160-218 and 743-854.

The sample's time point, from its label and the paper: baseline before first vaccination. Vaccinee samples came from UK trials COV001 and COV002, including a single-blind randomized controlled phase 2/3 trial of AZD1222 (ChAdOx1 nCoV-19) in healthy adults. Trial participant PBMC samples were collected at day 0 and day 28 after the second dose for TCRbeta chain sequencing. The CDR3 regions of human TCRbeta chains were analyzed by immunosequencing. In the authors' own workflow: Repertoire TCRs were checked for matches against a reference library of SARS-CoV-2-specific TCRs that had been generated using the MIRA antigen-specificity platform. Breadth was defined as the fraction of unique TCRs that were SARS-CoV-2-associated, and depth was defined as the fraction of total T cells that were SARS-CoV-2-associated. Using the MIRA data, each spike-specific TCR was mapped to the spike region that the TCR reacts to and placed in a CD4 or CD8 class. Log10-transformed breadth and depth values were compared by one-way ANOVA with Sidak's multiple comparisons tests. TCRdb mirrors the immuneACCESS table, restricted to in-frame sequences. Some clones are absent from its copies; in checked studies, under half trace to an unresolved V gene, and the reason for the others is unknown. V, J and clone size are those of that table, while D and trimming were read from the DNA. The sample yields about 100,000 clones; around 89% were counted once. About 1.8% of the sample rests with the top ten.

The clonotype originates from an adult in good health. The sample was peripheral blood, taken on day 0 of AZD1222 vaccination.

In nucleotide form, the sequence is TGTGCCAGCAGCTTTAGCACCCCTTATAATTCACCCCTCCACTTT. This translates into CASSFSTPYNSPLHF. The rearranged segments are TRBV7-2 and TRBJ1-6; the D gene cannot be named for sure. V lost 3 bases and J lost 4 bases; the stretch between them is 10 bases long. The CDR1 and CDR2 encoded by the germline V gene are SGHTA and FQGNSA. Inclusive of the bounding cysteine and phenylalanine, the CDR3 is 15 residues long. Only CDR3 DNA remains: 45 bases, in frame from the first base.